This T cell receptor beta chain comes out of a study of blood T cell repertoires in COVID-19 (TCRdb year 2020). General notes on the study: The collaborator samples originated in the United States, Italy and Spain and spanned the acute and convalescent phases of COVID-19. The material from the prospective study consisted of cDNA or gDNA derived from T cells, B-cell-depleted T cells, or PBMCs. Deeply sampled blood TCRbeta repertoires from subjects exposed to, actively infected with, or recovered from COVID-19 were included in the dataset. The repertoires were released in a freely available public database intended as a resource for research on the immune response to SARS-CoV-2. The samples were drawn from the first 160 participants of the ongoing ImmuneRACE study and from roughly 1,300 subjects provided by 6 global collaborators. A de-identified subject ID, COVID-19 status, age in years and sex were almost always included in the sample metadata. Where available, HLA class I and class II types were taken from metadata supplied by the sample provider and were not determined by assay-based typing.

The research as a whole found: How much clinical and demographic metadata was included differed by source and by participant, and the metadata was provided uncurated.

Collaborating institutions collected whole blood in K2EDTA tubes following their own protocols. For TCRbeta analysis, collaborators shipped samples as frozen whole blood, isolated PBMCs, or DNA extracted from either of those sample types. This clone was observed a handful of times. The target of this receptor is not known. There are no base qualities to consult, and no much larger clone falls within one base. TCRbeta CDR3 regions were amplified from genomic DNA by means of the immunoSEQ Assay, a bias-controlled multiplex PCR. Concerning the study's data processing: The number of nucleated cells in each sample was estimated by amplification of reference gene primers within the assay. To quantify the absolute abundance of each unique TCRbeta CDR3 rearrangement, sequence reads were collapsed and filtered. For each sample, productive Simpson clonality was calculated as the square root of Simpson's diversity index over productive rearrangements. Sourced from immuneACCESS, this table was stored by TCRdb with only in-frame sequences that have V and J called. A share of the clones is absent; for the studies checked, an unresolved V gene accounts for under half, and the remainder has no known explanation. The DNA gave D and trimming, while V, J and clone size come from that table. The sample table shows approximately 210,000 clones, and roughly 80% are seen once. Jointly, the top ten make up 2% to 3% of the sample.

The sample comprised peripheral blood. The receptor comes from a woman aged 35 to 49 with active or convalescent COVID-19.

The DNA is TGTGCCAGCAGTTTAGCCGCAGCGGGAGGGGGATACACAGATACGCAGTATTTT. Its amino acids are CASSLAAAGGGYTDTQYF. In this chain, TRBV27 is recombined with TRBJ2-3, with 10 junctional bases fitting TRBD2. Trimming takes 2 bases off V and 2 bases off J; junction bases not matched to a gene: 10. Reading from cysteine to phenylalanine, the CDR3 counts 18 amino acids. Just CDR3 DNA is preserved here, 54 bases in frame from base 1. The germline V gene encodes CDR1 MNHEY and CDR2 SMNVEV (reference sequence).